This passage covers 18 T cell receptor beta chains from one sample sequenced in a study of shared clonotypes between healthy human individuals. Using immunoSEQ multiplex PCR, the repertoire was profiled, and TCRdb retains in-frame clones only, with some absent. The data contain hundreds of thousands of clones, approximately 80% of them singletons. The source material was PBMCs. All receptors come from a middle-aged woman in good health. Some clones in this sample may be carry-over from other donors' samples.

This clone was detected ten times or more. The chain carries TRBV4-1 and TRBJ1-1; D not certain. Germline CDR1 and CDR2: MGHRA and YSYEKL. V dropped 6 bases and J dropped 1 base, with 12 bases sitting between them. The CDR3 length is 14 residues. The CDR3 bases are TGCGCCAGCAGAGGCCCCCTAAAGAACACTGAAGCTTTCTTT. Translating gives CASRGPLKNTEAFF.

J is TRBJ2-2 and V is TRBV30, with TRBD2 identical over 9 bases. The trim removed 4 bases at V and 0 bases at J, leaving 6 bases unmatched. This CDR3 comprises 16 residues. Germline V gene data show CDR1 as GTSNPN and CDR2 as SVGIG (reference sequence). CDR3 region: CAWTLAGTANTGELFF. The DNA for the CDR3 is TGTGCCTGGACTCTAGCGGGAACCGCGAACACCGGGGAGCTGTTTTTT.

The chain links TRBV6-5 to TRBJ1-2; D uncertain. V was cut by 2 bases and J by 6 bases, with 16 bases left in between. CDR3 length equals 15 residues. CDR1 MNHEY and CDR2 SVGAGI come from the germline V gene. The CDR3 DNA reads TGTGCCAGCAGTTACCGAAAGGGTAGGGTCGATGGCTACACCTTC. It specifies CASSYRKGRVDGYTF.

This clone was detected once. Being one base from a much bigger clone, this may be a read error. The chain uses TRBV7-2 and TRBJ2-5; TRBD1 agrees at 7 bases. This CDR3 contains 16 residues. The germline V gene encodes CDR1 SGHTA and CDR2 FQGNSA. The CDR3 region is CASSLGSPGGWETRYF. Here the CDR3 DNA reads TGTGCCAGCAGCTTAGGTAGTCCAGGGGGATGGGAGACCCGGTACTTC. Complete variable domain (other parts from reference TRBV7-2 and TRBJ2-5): GAGVSQSPSNKVTEKGKDVELRCDPISGHTALYWYRQSLGQGLEFLIYFQGNSAPDKSGLPSDRFSAERTGGSVSTLTIQRTQQEDSAVYLCASSLGSPGGWETRYFGPGTRLLVL.

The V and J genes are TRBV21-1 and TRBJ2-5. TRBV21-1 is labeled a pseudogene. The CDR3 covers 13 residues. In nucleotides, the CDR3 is TGTGCCAGCAGCAAACACCTCCAAGAGACCCAGTACTTC. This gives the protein CASSKHLQETQYF.

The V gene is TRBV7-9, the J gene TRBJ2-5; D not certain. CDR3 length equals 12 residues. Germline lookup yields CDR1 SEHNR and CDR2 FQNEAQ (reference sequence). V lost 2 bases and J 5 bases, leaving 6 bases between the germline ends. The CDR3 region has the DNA TGTGCCAGCAGCTTATCGGAGGAGACCCAGTACTTC. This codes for CASSLSEETQYF.

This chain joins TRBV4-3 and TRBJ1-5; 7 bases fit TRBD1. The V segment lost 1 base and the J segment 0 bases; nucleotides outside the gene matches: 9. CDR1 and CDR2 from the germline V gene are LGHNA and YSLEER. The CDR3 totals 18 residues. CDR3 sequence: CASSQGPRGTASNQPQHF. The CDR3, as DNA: TGCGCCAGCAGCCAAGGTCCCCGTGGGACAGCTAGCAATCAGCCCCAGCATTTT.

The DNA for the CDR3 is TGCGCCAGCAGCCCGTCTCGGCAGGTGGGGATTTCCACAGATACGCAGTATTTT. Translation: CASSPSRQVGISTDTQYF. The rearrangement uses TRBV4-1 and TRBJ2-3; D is unresolved. Trimming took off 4 bases at V and 2 bases at J, with 22 bases between the two ends. The length of the CDR3 is 18 residues. CDR1 is MGHRA, CDR2 YSYEKL, per germline.

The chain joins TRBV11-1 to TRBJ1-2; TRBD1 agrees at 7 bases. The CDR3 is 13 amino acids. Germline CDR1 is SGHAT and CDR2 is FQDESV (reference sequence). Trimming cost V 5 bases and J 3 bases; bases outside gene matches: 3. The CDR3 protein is CASSPGTDYGYTF. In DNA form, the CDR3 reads TGTGCCAGCAGCCCTGGGACAGACTATGGCTACACCTTC.

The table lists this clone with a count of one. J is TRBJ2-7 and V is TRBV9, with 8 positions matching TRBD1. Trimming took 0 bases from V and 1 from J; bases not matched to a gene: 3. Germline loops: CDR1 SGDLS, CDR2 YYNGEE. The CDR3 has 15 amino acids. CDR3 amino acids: CASSVGWDRSYEQYF. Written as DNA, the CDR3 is TGTGCCAGCAGCGTAGGTTGGGACAGGTCCTACGAGCAGTACTTC.

The chain's CDR3 is CASLGAHTMGETQYF. For the CDR3, the DNA is TGTGCCTCCCTCGGGGCACATACAATGGGGGAGACCCAGTACTTC. This rearrangement joins TRBV6-1 to TRBJ2-5, with D possibly being TRBD1 or TRBD2 (5 bases each). The CDR3 spans 15 residues. Trimming cost V 11 bases and J 5 bases, with 24 bases left between them. Looked up from germline, CDR1 is MNHNS and CDR2 is SASEGT.

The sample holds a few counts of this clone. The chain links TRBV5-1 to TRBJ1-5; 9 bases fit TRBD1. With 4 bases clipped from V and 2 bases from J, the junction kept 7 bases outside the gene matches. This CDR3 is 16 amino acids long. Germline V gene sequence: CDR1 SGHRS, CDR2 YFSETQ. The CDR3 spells CASSPGTGIGNQPQHF. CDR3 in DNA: TGCGCCAGCAGCCCCGGGACAGGGATTGGCAATCAGCCCCAGCATTTT.

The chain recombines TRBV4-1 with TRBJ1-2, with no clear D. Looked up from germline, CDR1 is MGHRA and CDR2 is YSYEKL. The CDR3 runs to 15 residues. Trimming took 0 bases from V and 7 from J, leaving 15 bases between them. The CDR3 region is CASSQDRFRVGGYTF. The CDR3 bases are TGCGCCAGCAGCCAAGATCGATTTAGGGTAGGTGGCTACACCTTC.

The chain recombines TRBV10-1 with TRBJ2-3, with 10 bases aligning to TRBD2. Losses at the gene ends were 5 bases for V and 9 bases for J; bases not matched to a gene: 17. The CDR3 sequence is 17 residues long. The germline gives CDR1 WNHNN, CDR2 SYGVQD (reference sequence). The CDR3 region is CASSRDPRSGRKETQYF. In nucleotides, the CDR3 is TGCGCCAGCAGTCGCGACCCACGTAGCGGGAGGAAGGAAACGCAGTATTTT.

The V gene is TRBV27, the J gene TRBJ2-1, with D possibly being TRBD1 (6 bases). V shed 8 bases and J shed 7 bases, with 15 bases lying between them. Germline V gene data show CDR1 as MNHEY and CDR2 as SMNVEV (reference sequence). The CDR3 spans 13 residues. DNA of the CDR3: TGTGCCAGCCAGGGTAGGACAGTAAATGAGCAGTTCTTC. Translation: CASQGRTVNEQFF.

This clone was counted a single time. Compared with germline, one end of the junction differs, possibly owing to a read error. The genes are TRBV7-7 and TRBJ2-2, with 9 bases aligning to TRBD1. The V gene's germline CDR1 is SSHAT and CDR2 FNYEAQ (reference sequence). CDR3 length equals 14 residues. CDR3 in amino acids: CASSEDRGTGELFF. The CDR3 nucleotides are TGTGCTAGCAGCGAGGACAGGGGCACCGGGGAGCTGTTTTTT. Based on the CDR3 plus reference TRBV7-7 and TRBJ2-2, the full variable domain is GAGVSQSPRYKVTKRGQDVTLRCDPISSHATLYWYQQALGQGPEFLTYFNYEAQPDKSGLPSDRFSAERPEGSISTLTIQRTEQRDSAMYRCASSEDRGTGELFFGEGSRLTVL.

The DNA for the CDR3 is TGTGCCAGCAGTGAGAATTGGGGGAACACTGAAGCTTTCTTT. It encodes CASSENWGNTEAFF. V gene TRBV2 combines with J gene TRBJ1-1; no firm D call. Germline V gene data show CDR1 as SNHLY and CDR2 as FYNNEI. The CDR3 consists of 14 residues. V shed 3 bases and J shed 1 base, with 9 bases lying between them.

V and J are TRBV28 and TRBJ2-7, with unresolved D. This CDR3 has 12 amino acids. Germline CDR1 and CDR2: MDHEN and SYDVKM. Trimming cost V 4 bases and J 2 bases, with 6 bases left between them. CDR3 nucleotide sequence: TGTGCCAGCAGTTCGACAACCTACGAGCAGTACTTC. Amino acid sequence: CASSSTTYEQYF.